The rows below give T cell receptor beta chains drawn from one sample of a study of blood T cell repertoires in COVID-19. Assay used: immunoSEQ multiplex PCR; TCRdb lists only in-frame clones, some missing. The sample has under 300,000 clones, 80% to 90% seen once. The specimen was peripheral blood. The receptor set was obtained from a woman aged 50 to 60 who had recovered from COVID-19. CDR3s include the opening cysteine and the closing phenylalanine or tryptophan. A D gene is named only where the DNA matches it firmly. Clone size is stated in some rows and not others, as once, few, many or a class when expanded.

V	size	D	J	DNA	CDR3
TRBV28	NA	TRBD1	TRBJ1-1	TGTGCCAGCAGTTCTATACCGGGACAGGGATTAGTGAACACTGAAGCTTTCTTT	CASSSIPGQGLVNTEAFF
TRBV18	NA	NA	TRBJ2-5	TGTGCCAGCTCACTACGACAGATTCAAGAGACCCAGTACTTC	CASSLRQIQETQYF
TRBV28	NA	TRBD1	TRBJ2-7	TGTGCCAGCAGTCTTCCGACCACAGGGGCCAACTACGAGCAGTACTTC	CASSLPTTGANYEQYF
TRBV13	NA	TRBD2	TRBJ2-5	TGTGCCAGCAGCTTAGCCCTAGCGGAGACCGTGTACCAAGAGACCCAGTACTTC	CASSLALAETVYQETQYF
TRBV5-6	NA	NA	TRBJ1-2	TGTGCCAGCAGCTTCGAACTTACTAACTATGGCTACACCTTC	CASSFELTNYGYTF
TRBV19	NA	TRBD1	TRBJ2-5	TGTGCCAGTAGCCCTACAGGGGTGGGGCAAGAGACCCAGTACTTC	CASSPTGVGQETQYF
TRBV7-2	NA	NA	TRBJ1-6	TGTGCCAGCAGCCCAAGGGGGGGTGGCTTCAATAATTCACCCCTCCACTTT	CASSPRGGGFNNSPLHF
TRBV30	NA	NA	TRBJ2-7	TGTGCCTGGAGTGTACAAGATCGTGGTGAGCAGTACTTC	CAWSVQDRGEQYF
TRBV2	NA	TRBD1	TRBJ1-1	TGTGCCAGCAGGGACAGGGCGGGGGCCACTGAAGCTTTCTTT	CASRDRAGATEAFF
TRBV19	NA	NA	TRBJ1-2	TGTGCCAGTAGCATCGGACTGCTAGGGACAACCGGCTACACCTTC	CASSIGLLGTTGYTF
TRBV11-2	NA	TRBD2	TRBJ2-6	TGTGCCAGCAGCTTCGGACTAGCGGGAGGGTACTCTGGGGCCAACGTCCTGACTTTC	CASSFGLAGGYSGANVLTF
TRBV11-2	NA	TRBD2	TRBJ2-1	TGTGCCAGCATTAGGGGACTAGGCGACAATGAGCAGTTCTTC	CASIRGLGDNEQFF
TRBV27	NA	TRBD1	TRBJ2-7	TGTGCCAGCAGTTTATCGTGGACAGGGAACGAGCAGTACTTC	CASSLSWTGNEQYF
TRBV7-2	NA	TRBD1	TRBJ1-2	TGTGCCAGCAGCCAAATGACAGGGGTCTATGGCTACACCTTC	CASSQMTGVYGYTF
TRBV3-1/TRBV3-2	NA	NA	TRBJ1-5	TGTGCCAGCAGCCAAGGAGGCAATCAGCCCCAGCATTTT	CASSQGGNQPQHF
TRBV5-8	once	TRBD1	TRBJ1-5	TGTGCCAGCAGCCGACAGGGGTTTAGCAATCAGCCCCAGCATTTT	CASSRQGFSNQPQHF
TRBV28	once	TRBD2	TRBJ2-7	TGTGCCAGCAGTTTATCAGCGGGGGGCCAAGGTTACGAGCAGTACTTC	CASSLSAGGQGYEQYF
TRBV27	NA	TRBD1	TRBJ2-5	TGTGCCAGCAGTTCCTACCGACAGGGCTTTAGAGAGACCCAGTACTTC	CASSSYRQGFRETQYF
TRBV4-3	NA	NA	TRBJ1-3	TGCGCCAGCAGCCAAGAACGGGGGGAAGGGACTGGAAACACCATATATTTT	CASSQERGEGTGNTIYF
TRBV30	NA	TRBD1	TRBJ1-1	TGTGCCTGGACAGGGGGTAGGACTGAAGCTTTCTTT	CAWTGGRTEAFF
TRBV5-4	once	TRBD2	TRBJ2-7	TGTGCCAGCAGCTCAATGGTAGCGGGGGCCTCCTACGAGCAGTACTTC	CASSSMVAGASYEQYF
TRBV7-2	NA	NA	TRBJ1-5	TGTGCCAGCAGCTCCGGACAGCAGGGTCAGCCCCAGCATTTT	CASSSGQQGQPQHF
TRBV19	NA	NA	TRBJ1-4	TGTGCCAGTAGTGGAGACTCCGCGGGTAATGAAAAACTGTTTTTT	CASSGDSAGNEKLFF
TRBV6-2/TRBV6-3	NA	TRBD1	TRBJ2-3	TGTGCCAGCAGTTACCCGGGACAGGGGGCGGATACGCAGTATTTT	CASSYPGQGADTQYF
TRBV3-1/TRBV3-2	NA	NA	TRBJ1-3	TGTGCCAGCAGCCAAGATGCTGGCAGGCCGACATCTGGAAACACCATATATTTT	CASSQDAGRPTSGNTIYF
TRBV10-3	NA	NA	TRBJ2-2	TGTGCCATCAGACCACAGGGTTCGAACACCGGGGAGCTGTTTTTT	CAIRPQGSNTGELFF
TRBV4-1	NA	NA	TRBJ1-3	TGCGCCAGCAGCCAAGAAAGTAGCTCTGGAAACACCATATATTTT	CASSQESSSGNTIYF
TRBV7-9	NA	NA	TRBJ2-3	TGTGCCAGCACCTCCAGGGATGGTCCAGATACGCAGTATTTT	CASTSRDGPDTQYF
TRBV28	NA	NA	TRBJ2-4	TGTGCCAGCAGTTTACCGGACGCAGGGGACATTCAGTACTTC	CASSLPDAGDIQYF
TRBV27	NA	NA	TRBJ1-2	TGTGCCAGCAGTTTCGGGGGTTATGGCTACACCTTC	CASSFGGYGYTF
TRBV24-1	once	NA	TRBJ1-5	TGTGCCACCAGTGATCCCTATAGCAATCAGCCCCAGCATTTT	CATSDPYSNQPQHF
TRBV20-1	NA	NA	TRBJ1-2	TGCAGTGCTCGACCAGCGGGGGGACGTGTCTTC	CSARPAGGRVF
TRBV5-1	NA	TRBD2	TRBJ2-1	TGCGCCAGCAGCGCCCGTCTAGCGGGAGCCTACAATGAGCAGTTCTTC	CASSARLAGAYNEQFF
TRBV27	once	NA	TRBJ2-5	TGTGCCAGCGGGCGGGGATGGCAAGAGACCCAGTACTTC	CASGRGWQETQYF
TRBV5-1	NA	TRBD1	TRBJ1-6	TGCGCCAGCAGCACTGGACAGGGGGCGGAAGCGTCACCCCTCCACTTT	CASSTGQGAEASPLHF
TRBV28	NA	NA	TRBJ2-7	TGTGCCAGCACCCACACAGGTTACGAGCAGTACTTC	CASTHTGYEQYF
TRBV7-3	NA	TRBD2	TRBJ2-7	TGTGCCAGCAGTTGGGTGGCGGGAGTTCCCTACGAGCAGTACTTC	CASSWVAGVPYEQYF
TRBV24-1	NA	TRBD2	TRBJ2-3	TGTGCCACCAGTACTAGCGGGGACCTTTCGAATACGCAGTATTTT	CATSTSGDLSNTQYF
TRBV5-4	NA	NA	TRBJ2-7	TGTGCCAGCAGCTCCACCGGGACAAACTCCTACGAGCAGTACTTC	CASSSTGTNSYEQYF
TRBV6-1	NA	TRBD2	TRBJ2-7	TGTGCCAGCAGTGAAGCCGGGGGGACCTACGAGCAGTACTTC	CASSEAGGTYEQYF
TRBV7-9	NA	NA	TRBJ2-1	TGTGCCAGTGGCCGGGGCGGGGATGGGTCCTACAATGAGCAGTTCTTC	CASGRGGDGSYNEQFF
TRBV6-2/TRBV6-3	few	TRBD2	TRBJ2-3	TGTGCCAGCAGTTGGGTAGCGGGGGTTAGCACAGATACGCAGTATTTT	CASSWVAGVSTDTQYF